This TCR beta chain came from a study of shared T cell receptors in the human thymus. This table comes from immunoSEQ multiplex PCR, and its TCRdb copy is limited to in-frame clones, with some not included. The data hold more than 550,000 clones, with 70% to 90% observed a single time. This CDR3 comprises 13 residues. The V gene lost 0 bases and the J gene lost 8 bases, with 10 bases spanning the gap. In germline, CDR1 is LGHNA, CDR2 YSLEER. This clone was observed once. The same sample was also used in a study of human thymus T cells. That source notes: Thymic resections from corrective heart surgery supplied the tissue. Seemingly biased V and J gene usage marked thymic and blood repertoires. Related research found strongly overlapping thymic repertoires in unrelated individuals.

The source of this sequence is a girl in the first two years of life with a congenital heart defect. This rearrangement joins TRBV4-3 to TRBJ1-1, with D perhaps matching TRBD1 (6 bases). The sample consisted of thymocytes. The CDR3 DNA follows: TGCGCCAGCAGCCAAGAGACCGGGACAGAAGCTTTCTTT. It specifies CASSQETGTEAFF.